This T cell receptor (beta chain) was found in a study of tumor-infiltrating lymphocytes in primary liver carcinoma. Study context: The five patients, who were men and women, ranged in age from 30 to 69 years.

V shed 5 bases and J shed 2 bases, with 13 bases lying between them. Germline V gene lookup returns CDR1 MNHEY and CDR2 SVGAGI. The length of the CDR3 is 14 residues. A few counts support this clonotype. This may come from a read error, since a much larger clone is one base off. This CDR3 is missing its conserved last phenylalanine or tryptophan, likely due to a read error. Total RNA (about 500 ng) served as template for TCR beta cDNA synthesis primed by a constant-region primer. Three rounds of nested multiplex PCR with slightly modified ARM-PCR produced TCR beta libraries. Each of the first two PCR rounds ran roughly 9 cycles with TRBV1-TRBV30 forward and C-beta reverse primers. Each CDR3 protein gets one entry after TCRdb re-called the multiplex PCR reads with MiXCR. Of almost 200,000 distinct CDR3 sequences listed, about two thirds are singletons. Unsorted whole blood served as the source of blood RNA, and germline DNA was extracted as well.

The chain employs TRBV6-5 and TRBJ2-7; D remains ambiguous. The source of this sequence is a woman between 55 and 75 years old with primary liver carcinoma and hepatitis B virus infection. What was sequenced was peripheral blood. The CDR3 protein is CASSPEQATYEQYL. The CDR3 DNA is TGTGCCAGCAGTCCCGAGCAGGCTACCTACGAGCAGTACCTC.